This T cell receptor (beta chain) was observed in a study of metastatic and nonmetastatic thyroid tumors. The overall study: Comparison of repertoires was carried out across blood and tumor or nodule tissue from malignant and benign thyroid patients.

The ends were cut back, 4 bases at V and 5 bases at J, with 16 bases in the middle. CDR1 is SGHDT and CDR2 is YYEEEE in the germline V gene. The CDR3 sequence is 14 residues long. Every patient underwent thyroid surgery untreated. Worth noting for this clone: Its antigen is unidentified.

Study observations and caveats: Malignant tumors reportedly showed significantly higher TCR beta diversity than benign nodules in both blood and tumor.

The authors' processing: A classifier for distant metastasis in papillary thyroid cancer was constructed using CDR3 differences observed across clinicopathological groups. TCRdb reassembled clones from the PCR reads with MiXCR. Clone size and V and J calls follow TCRdb, not the original study. There are 45,000 to 60,000 clones in the sample; approximately 19% occur only once, and 2.5% to 3% lies in the top ten. Sequencing was done on a sample of blood. J is TRBJ2-7 and V is TRBV5-6; D is possibly TRBD1 (6 bases). The origin of this receptor is a female donor with papillary thyroid cancer or a benign thyroid nodule (not recorded which). Some clones in this sample may be carry-over from other donors' samples. The CDR3: CASSPPGRTDEQYF. For the CDR3, the DNA is TGTGCCAGCAGCCCCCCGGGACGGACAGACGAGCAGTACTTC.